This is a list of T cell receptor beta chains from one sample in a study of cytomegalovirus exposure and HLA in healthy donors. Repertoires were generated with immunoSEQ multiplex PCR, while TCRdb's copy carries only in-frame clones and drops some. The repertoire holds 100,000 or so clones, with 65% to 90% as singletons. Sequenced material: PBMCs. These TCRs come from a woman between 18 and 30 years old in good health and CMV-seronegative. CDR3s include the opening cysteine and the closing phenylalanine or tryptophan. D genes are given only for firm matches. Size is stated for part of the rows, as once, few or many counts, or as a class when the clone is expanded.

V	size	D	J	CDR3	DNA
TRBV2	few	-	TRBJ2-7	CASRLTRNEQYF	TGTGCCAGCAGGCTAACTAGGAACGAGCAGTACTTC
TRBV4-1	-	TRBD2	TRBJ2-5	CASSQGEAGDREQYF	TGCGCCAGCAGCCAAGGTGAAGCGGGAGATCGGGAGCAGTACTTC
TRBV6-4	-	TRBD2	TRBJ2-3	CASSDSGGGTDTQYF	TGTGCCAGCAGTGACTCTGGCGGGGGTACAGATACGCAGTATTTT
TRBV11-2	-	-	TRBJ2-7	CASSPRYEQYF	TGTGCCAGCAGCCCCCGTTACGAGCAGTACTTC
TRBV5-4	-	-	TRBJ1-1	CASSLAGASEAFF	TGTGCCAGCAGCTTGGCAGGGGCGTCCGAAGCTTTCTTT
TRBV5-1	-	TRBD2	TRBJ2-7	CASSLDTSAISYEQYF	TGCGCCAGCAGCTTGGATACTAGCGCAATCTCCTACGAGCAGTACTTC
TRBV5-1	-	-	TRBJ1-1	CASSSDGGRTEAFF	TGCGCCAGCAGCTCCGACGGTGGGAGAACTGAAGCTTTCTTT
TRBV7-9	-	-	TRBJ2-7	CASSLEFDEQYF	TGTGCCAGCAGCTTGGAGTTCGACGAGCAGTACTTC
TRBV28	-	TRBD2	TRBJ2-3	CASSWTSGRAPDTQYF	TGTGCCAGCAGTTGGACTAGCGGGAGGGCACCAGATACGCAGTATTTT
TRBV15	-	-	TRBJ1-5	CATSRGGKDSNQPQHF	TGTGCCACCAGCAGAGGAGGGAAAGATAGCAATCAGCCCCAGCATTTT
TRBV11-2	-	TRBD2	TRBJ2-7	CASSLVASGTYEQYF	TGTGCCAGCAGCTTAGTCGCTAGCGGAACCTACGAGCAGTACTTC
TRBV19	-	TRBD2	TRBJ2-1	CASRLAGYNEQFF	TGTGCCAGTCGACTAGCGGGTTACAATGAGCAGTTCTTC
TRBV6-4	-	-	TRBJ1-2	CASSVTVNYGYTF	TGTGCCAGCAGTGTTACAGTTAACTATGGCTACACCTTC
TRBV5-4	-	TRBD1	TRBJ1-1	CATSEPDRMTEAFF	TGTGCCACCTCCGAACCGGACAGGATGACTGAAGCTTTCTTT
TRBV4-3	-	-	TRBJ2-3	CASSQVQGGMWDTQYF	TGCGCCAGCAGCCAAGTACAGGGTGGGATGTGGGATACGCAGTATTTT
TRBV6-4	-	TRBD2	TRBJ2-5	CASSETSGGAGTQYF	TGTGCCAGCAGTGAGACTAGCGGGGGAGCCGGGACCCAGTACTTC
TRBV4-1	-	TRBD2	TRBJ2-1	CASSQDPGGITYNEQFF	TGCGCCAGCAGCCAAGATCCGGGGGGGATCACCTACAATGAGCAGTTCTTC
TRBV28	-	-	TRBJ1-2	CASSSTATGSYGYTF	TGTGCCAGCAGTTCCACAGCAACAGGGTCCTATGGCTACACCTTC
TRBV4-3	-	TRBD2	TRBJ2-7	CASSQVRGVEQYF	TGCGCCAGCAGCCAAGTGCGGGGGGTCGAGCAGTACTTC
TRBV27	-	TRBD1	TRBJ2-7	CASSPTTGTLSYEQYF	TGTGCCAGCAGCCCCACGACAGGGACCCTCTCCTACGAGCAGTACTTC
TRBV15	-	-	TRBJ2-1	CATSGGGGYNEQFF	TGTGCCACCAGCGGAGGGGGAGGTTACAATGAGCAGTTCTTC
TRBV5-1	-	-	TRBJ2-7	CASSFSGTPSYEQYF	TGCGCCAGCAGCTTTTCCGGGACACCCTCCTACGAGCAGTACTTC
TRBV4-1	few	-	TRBJ1-4	CASSQVGGLNEKLFF	TGCGCCAGCAGCCAAGTGGGGGGGCTCAATGAAAAACTGTTTTTT
TRBV5-1	-	-	TRBJ2-7	CASSPTRGSYEQYF	TGCGCCAGCAGCCCAACAAGGGGATCCTACGAGCAGTACTTC
TRBV6-5	-	-	TRBJ1-1	CASTEGMNTEAFF	TGTGCCAGCACCGAGGGTATGAACACTGAAGCTTTCTTT
TRBV25-1	-	-	TRBJ1-1	CASTTTGRGEAFF	TGTGCCAGCACAACTACCGGACGGGGTGAAGCTTTCTTT
TRBV28	-	-	TRBJ2-7	CASSLRQGITYEQYF	TGTGCCAGCAGTTTAAGGCAGGGGATAACCTACGAGCAGTACTTC
TRBV6-5	-	TRBD2	TRBJ2-1	CASSYSSSGGHNEQFF	TGTGCCAGCAGTTACTCGTCTAGCGGGGGGCACAATGAGCAGTTCTTC
TRBV19	-	TRBD1	TRBJ1-1	CASRPGQLITEAFF	TGTGCCAGTAGACCGGGACAGCTAATTACTGAAGCTTTCTTT
TRBV7-9	-	TRBD2	TRBJ2-7	CASSLRGGGRGSYEQYF	TGTGCCAGCAGCTTACGGGGGGGCGGGAGAGGCTCCTACGAGCAGTACTTC
TRBV28	once	TRBD2	TRBJ2-7	CASSLATSGMRYEQYF	TGTGCCAGCAGTTTGGCGACTAGCGGGATGCGGTACGAGCAGTACTTC
TRBV7-2	-	-	TRBJ1-1	CASSSSTGGADTEAFF	TGTGCCAGCAGCTCATCTACTGGGGGCGCAGACACTGAAGCTTTCTTT
TRBV7-9	-	-	TRBJ1-1	CASSFILGAATEAFF	TGTGCCAGCAGCTTTATTTTGGGGGCGGCCACTGAAGCTTTCTTT
TRBV27	-	TRBD1	TRBJ2-7	CASKKFGTGVPPLYEQYF	TGTGCCAGCAAAAAATTCGGGACAGGCGTCCCCCCCCTCTACGAGCAGTACTTC